This T cell receptor (beta chain) emerged from a study of T-cell memory formation after mild COVID-19 (dated by TCRdb to the early 2020s). Notes on the research overall: Most TCR sequence clusters were specific to one of the two donors. Two young, previously healthy adult volunteers, one female and one male, were included in the cohort. Longitudinal TCRalpha and TCRbeta repertoire sequencing tracked T-cell clones expanding and contracting after mild COVID-19 in a couple of donors.

The CDR1 and CDR2 encoded by the germline V gene are SGHDT and YYEEEE. V lost 0 bases and J lost 9 bases, and the count of bases not matched to a germline gene is 8. The CDR3, cysteine through phenylalanine, is 16 amino acids long. Only CDR3 DNA is held: 48 bases, read in frame from base 1. Sequencing instrument: Illumina NovaSeq 6000. TCRalpha and TCRbeta cDNA libraries were built by 5'RACE with constant-segment primers, adding sample barcodes and unique molecular identifiers. RNA was extracted from every sample with Trizol reagent. Amplification of the libraries took two PCR steps, and the second step added a second sample barcode plus Illumina TruSeq adapters. Sequencing of the libraries was done on an Illumina NovaSeq, producing 2 x 150 bp paired-end reads. For the original study's pipeline: The reads were demultiplexed and collapsed into UMI-guided consensus sequences using migec v1.2.7. Using mixcr v2.1.11, the UMI consensuses were aligned to TRA and TRB V and J templates and assembled into clonotypes. A clonotype was counted as expanded or contracted only when both edgeR and NoisET called the clonotype significant, with the noise models trained on biological replicates. edgeR calls used a false discovery rate-adjusted p below 0.01 and a log2 fold-change threshold of 1. As an exploratory analysis of dynamics, max-normalized trajectories of the 1000 most abundant clonotypes were examined by PCA with hierarchical clustering. Separately sequenced CD4+ and CD8+ repertoires were used to assign the CD4 or CD8 phenotype of responding clones. The public reads were quality trimmed at Q25 with fastp and then assembled into clones with MiXCR by TCRdb, keeping productive beta chains. One record per CDR3 amino acid sequence lists the most common genes and DNA. TCRdb assigned the V and J calls; the authors' analysis was not used. The sample includes approximately 570,000 distinct CDR3 sequences, with roughly 18% observed a single time. The top ten constitute around 12% of the sample.

Ficoll-Paque density gradient centrifugation was used to isolate PBMCs. This clonotype was observed a few times. Its antigen is still unknown. Within one base of it there is no much larger clone, and no base qualities were kept. Study-wide findings and limitations: Balanced CD4/CD8 phenotypes were observed for clones contracting from day 15 to 85, whereas a bias towards CD4+ was observed for a second wave of clones expanding from day 15 to 37. Only two mild cases were covered in the study, and larger cohorts including severe cases with pre-infection samples were considered necessary. Whether the second-wave clones peaking on day 37 were SARS-CoV-2 specific was not confirmed. Contracting CD4+ clones turned up mainly in the CM and EM memory subsets, whereas EMRA was where CD8+ clones were enriched. The detection of some responding clones in pre-infection memory suggests that pre-existing cross-reactive memory T cells joined the SARS-CoV-2 response.

This TCR was recovered from an adult woman who had mild COVID-19 (a few samples of this study predate the infection). The sample titles of this study are shuffled in the database, so cell type and time point are left out; the donor was told from shared clones. The sequence joins TRBV5-6 to TRBJ2-1; 11 central bases correspond to TRBD2. Sequenced input: PBMCs or a T cell subset sorted from them (not recorded which). The DNA is TGTGCCAGCAGCTTGGCCATAGTAGCGGGGGGGAGTGAGCAGTTCTTC. This yields the protein CASSLAIVAGGSEQFF.